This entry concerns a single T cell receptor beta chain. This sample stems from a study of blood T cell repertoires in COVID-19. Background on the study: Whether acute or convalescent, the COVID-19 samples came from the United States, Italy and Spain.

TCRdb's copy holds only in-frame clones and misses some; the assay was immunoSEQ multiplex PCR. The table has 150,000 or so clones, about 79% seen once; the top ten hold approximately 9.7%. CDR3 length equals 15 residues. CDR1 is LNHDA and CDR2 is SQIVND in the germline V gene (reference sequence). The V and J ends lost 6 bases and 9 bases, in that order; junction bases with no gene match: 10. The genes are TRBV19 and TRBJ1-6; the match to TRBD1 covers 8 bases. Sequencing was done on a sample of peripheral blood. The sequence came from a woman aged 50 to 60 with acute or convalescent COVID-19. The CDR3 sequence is CASSPDRGAGSPLHF. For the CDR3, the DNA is TGTGCCAGTAGCCCTGACAGGGGAGCAGGTTCACCCCTCCACTTT.